The entry below describes one T cell receptor (beta chain). No antigen is known for it. This specimen comes from a study of cytomegalovirus exposure and HLA in healthy donors. On the study more broadly: Across 300 to 400 genotyped donors, 81% landed in the Caucasian-associated ancestry cluster.

The PCR contained 60 Vbeta and 13 Jbeta primers. Measured with immunoSEQ multiplex PCR; TCRdb has only the in-frame clones, and not every one. The sample carries fewer than 150,000 clones, 75% to 85% recorded once. Study-level results: Cytomegalovirus association was listed for around 170 TCR beta chains. Later on, analysis showed that most CMV-associated TCR beta chains appeared to be HLA-restricted.

Sequencing was carried out using PBMCs. The origin of this receptor is a middle-aged man in good health and CMV-seronegative.

The CDR3 loop reads CASSQGTGGAKNIQYF. The CDR3 region has the DNA TGTGCCAGCAGTCAGGGGACAGGGGGAGCCAAAAACATTCAGTACTTC. The J gene is TRBJ2-4, the V gene TRBV27; 11 positions agree with TRBD1. CDR3 size: 16 residues. CDR1 is MNHEY, CDR2 SMNVEV, per germline (reference sequence). Trimming at V came to 5 bases and at J to 0 bases, leaving 3 bases not matched to a gene.